Below are 25 T cell receptor beta chains sequenced from a single sample in a study of tumor and adjacent non-tumor tissue in lung cancer. RNA was extracted from bulk tissue without any cell sorting. Three rounds of nested PCR, following a modified ARM-PCR protocol, produced the TCRbeta library. MiXCR, run by TCRdb on the multiplex PCR reads, gives a single entry per CDR3 protein. Found here are under 100,000 distinct CDR3 sequences, about 66% of them singletons; the top ten hold 15%. The material sequenced was lung tumor tissue. These receptors came from a man aged 65 to 79 with non-small cell lung cancer.

Details on this clonotype: One junction end disagrees with the germline gene, perhaps due to a read error. J is TRBJ2-3 and V is TRBV20-1; 7 nucleotides match TRBD2. Germline V CDR1 and CDR2: DFQATT, SNEGSKA (reference sequence). The CDR3 consists of 15 residues. The CDR3 DNA follows: TGCAGTACTAGAGGAGGGGAGGGGAACACAGATACGCAGTATTTT. Translated: CSTRGGEGNTDTQYF.

This clonotype was seen a handful of times. The rearrangement joins TRBV6-5 to TRBJ2-3; TRBD1 might be the D (7 bases). Germline CDR1 MNHEY, CDR2 SVGAGI. The CDR3 is made up of 14 amino acids. Deletions cut 7 bases from V and 10 bases from J, with 21 bases between. The CDR3 region has the DNA TGTGCCAGCAACCAGGGGGGTCAGACTGGAGCGCAGTATTTT. Translated: CASNQGGQTGAQYF.

Notes on this clonotype: Relative to the germline gene, one junction end is altered; a read error may explain this. J is TRBJ2-3 and V is TRBV6-1, with 7 bases that match TRBD1. The germline CDR1 and CDR2 sequences are MNHNS and SASEGT. The CDR3 loop spans 17 amino acids. The CDR3 DNA reads TGTGCCAGCAGTGAAGCCCCCCTAGCCCGAGGGACAGATACGCGGTATTTT. As protein: CASSEAPLARGTDTRYF.

This chain links TRBV15 with TRBJ2-1, with 12 bases lining up with TRBD2. The CDR3 has 14 amino acids. Germline CDR1 reads LNHNV; CDR2 reads YYDKDF (reference sequence). Unmatched junction bases numbered 3, after V lost 2 bases and J lost 10 bases. The CDR3 is CATSRRLAGEEQFF. In DNA form, the CDR3 reads TGTGCCACCAGCAGAAGACTAGCGGGAGAGGAGCAGTTCTTC.

The chain couples TRBV11-2 to TRBJ2-7; D gene unclear. The CDR3 consists of 14 residues. V was pared by 1 base and J by 5 bases, with 12 bases between. Per germline, CDR1 SGHAT and CDR2 FQNNGV. Here the CDR3 reads CASSLGGGPNEQYF. The CDR3 nucleotides are TGTGCCAGCAGCTTAGGAGGCGGACCAAACGAGCAGTACTTC. The variable domain in full, with the rest retrieved from reference TRBV11-2 and TRBJ2-7, is EAGVAQSPRYKIIEKRQSVAFWCNPISGHATLYWYQQILGQGPKLLIQFQNNGVVDDSQLPKDRFSAERLKGVDSTLKIQPAKLEDSAVYLCASSLGGGPNEQYFGPGTRLTVT.

The chain joins TRBV4-1 to TRBJ2-7; D not certain. Per the germline V gene, CDR1 is MGHRA and CDR2 is YSYEKL. This CDR3 is built from 16 residues. CDR3 in DNA: TGCATCAGCAGCCAAGATCGGGTAGCAGGCTACTACGAGCAGTACTTC. Translating gives CISSQDRVAGYYEQYF.

This chain connects TRBV28 to TRBJ2-1; 11 bases fit TRBD2. Germline V gene data show CDR1 as MDHEN and CDR2 as SYDVKM. V trimming: 3 bases; J trimming: 0 bases; junction bases outside the gene matches: 10. The CDR3 totals 19 residues. The CDR3 spells CASSFILAGGLSSYNEQFF. The CDR3 coding sequence is TGTGCCAGCAGTTTTATCCTAGCGGGAGGTCTGAGCTCCTACAATGAGCAGTTCTTC.

The V call is TRBV19, the J call TRBJ1-1, with D possibly matching TRBD1 (5 bases). Germline assignment: CDR1 LNHDA and CDR2 SQIVND (reference sequence). This CDR3 spans 15 amino acids. Trimming left V 1 base short and J 10 bases short, with 19 bases between. CDR3 residues: CASSIGGSDRGGAFF. The CDR3 DNA reads TGTGCCAGTAGTATAGGAGGATCGGATCGGGGGGGAGCTTTCTTT.

Points on this clonotype: The conserved phenylalanine or tryptophan normally closing the CDR3 is absent here, so this likely arose from a read error. The chain links TRBV11-2 to TRBJ2-1, with 8 bases identical to TRBD2. V shed 2 bases, J shed 7 bases, and the junction held 7 bases outside the gene matches. Germline CDR1 and CDR2: SGHAT and FQNNGV. The length of the CDR3 is 15 residues. The chain's CDR3 is CASSLTSGRGNEQFL. CDR3 in DNA: TGTGCCAGCAGCTTAACTAGCGGTAGAGGGAATGAGCAGTTCCTC.

Comments on this clonotype: A clone one base away is much larger, so this may be a read error. The chain joins TRBV24-1 to TRBJ1-2; D not resolved. The V end was cut by 7 bases, the J end by 7 bases, with 12 bases between. Germline CDR1 KGHDR, CDR2 SFDVKD. This CDR3 region has 12 residues. CDR3: CATREVLGGYTF. The CDR3 coding sequence is TGTGCCACCAGGGAAGTGTTAGGTGGCTACACCTTC.

V is TRBV24-1 and J is TRBJ2-3; TRBD1 is a possible D gene (6 bases). Trimming left V 6 bases short and J 9 bases short, with 15 bases between. CDR3 length: 13 residues. Germline V CDR1 and CDR2: KGHDR, SFDVKD. CDR3 in DNA: TGTGCCACCAGTAATGGACAGCCCGACACGCAGTATTTT. Translating it yields CATSNGQPDTQYF.

This clonotype has only a few counts. The chain is built from TRBV7-8 and TRBJ1-5; 9 bases are shared with TRBD1. Germline CDR1 and CDR2: SGHVS and FQNEAQ. Trimming cost V 5 bases and J 7 bases; bases outside gene matches: 9. The length of the CDR3 is 15 residues. The DNA for the CDR3 is TGTGCCAGCAGCCCGGGGGACAGGGCTGGACAGCCCCAGCATTTT. It codes for CASSPGDRAGQPQHF.

The table lists this clonotype with many counts. This sequence joins TRBV29-1 and TRBJ1-1, with TRBD1 as a possible D gene (6 bases). The CDR3 is 14 residues long. V was cut by 6 bases and J by 1 base, with 15 bases left in between. The germline CDR1 and CDR2 sequences are SQVTM and ANQGSEA. Here the CDR3 reads CSVDPGHSNTEAFF. The CDR3 bases are TGCAGCGTCGACCCGGGACATTCGAACACTGAAGCTTTCTTT. The variable domain in full, completed from reference TRBV29-1 and TRBJ1-1, reads SAVISQKPSRDICQRGTSLTIQCQVDSQVTMMFWYRQQPGQSLTLIATANQGSEATYESGFVIDKFPISRPNLTFSTLTVSNMSPEDSSIYLCSVDPGHSNTEAFFGQGTRLTVV.

This clonotype was detected many times. The chain combines TRBV12-3 or TRBV12-4 with TRBJ1-5, with D perhaps TRBD1 (6 bases). Trimming stripped 2 bases from V and 5 bases from J, with 16 bases between. The CDR3 consists of 16 residues. For the CDR3, the DNA is TGTGCCAGCAGTTTATCTTGGGGGACAACTCATCAGCCCCAGCATTTT. This encodes CASSLSWGTTHQPQHF.

Remarks on this clonotype: The CDR3 ends on some other residue instead of the conserved phenylalanine or tryptophan, so this is likely a read error. The chain recombines TRBV29-1 with TRBJ1-5; D possibly corresponds to TRBD1 (5 bases). In germline, CDR1 is SQVTM, CDR2 ANQGSEA. The length of the CDR3 is 14 residues. V lost 6 bases to trimming and J lost 4 bases, with 16 bases between them. CDR3 coding DNA: TGCAGCGTGACAACATGGGGCAGGAATCAGCCCCAGCATATT. The encoded protein is CSVTTWGRNQPQHI.

Notes on this clonotype: The junction departs from germline at one end; a sequencing error may be responsible. The chain has TRBV6-5 and TRBJ2-2; D possibly uses TRBD1 or TRBD2 (5 bases each). There are 14 residues in the CDR3. Germline V gives CDR1 MNHEY, CDR2 SVGAGI. Written as DNA, the CDR3 is TGTGCCAGCAGTTACGCAGGGAGCACCGGGGAGCCGATTTTT. Protein sequence: CASSYAGSTGEPIF.

As concerns this clonotype: In this CDR3 the conserved last residue, phenylalanine or tryptophan, is missing, so a read error is likely. Because the CDR3's place on the DNA is in doubt, the DNA is left out and the CDR3 is given as listed by TCRdb. The V gene is TRBV11-2, the J gene TRBJ2-5; the D call of TRBD2 is as the table states it, not checked on the DNA. The CDR3 region is 14 residues in length, termini included. Germline V gene lookup returns CDR1 SGHAT and CDR2 FQNNGV. The CDR3 region is CARSLSTGRETRYL.

About this clonotype: One end of the junction fails to match germline, which may point to a read error. The V gene is TRBV2, the J gene TRBJ2-3; TRBD1 agrees at 7 bases. The germline V gene has CDR1 SNHLY and CDR2 FYNNEI. This CDR3 contains 16 residues. The CDR3, as DNA: TGTGTCAGCATCTTCCAAGGGGTCACAGGGGCAGATACGCAGTATTTT. Translated, it gives CVSIFQGVTGADTQYF. The full variable domain, with the rest looked up from reference TRBV2 and TRBJ2-3, is EPEVTQTPSHQVTQMGQEVILRCVPISNHLYFYWYRQILGQKVEFLVSFYNNEISEKSEIFDDQFSVERPDGSNFTLKIRSTKLEDSAMYFCVSIFQGVTGADTQYFGPGTRLTVL.

The chain joins TRBV29-1 to TRBJ2-5, with 11 nucleotides matching TRBD2. CDR3 length: 14 residues. Germline CDR1 SQVTM, CDR2 ANQGSEA. V shed 7 bases, J shed 5 bases, and the junction held 9 bases outside the gene matches. The CDR3 is CSEGTSGSRETQYF. In DNA, the CDR3 is TGCAGCGAGGGAACTAGCGGGAGTCGGGAGACCCAGTACTTC.

The chain is built from TRBV11-2 and TRBJ2-7; 7 bases agree with TRBD1. Germline CDR1 reads SGHAT; CDR2 reads FQNNGV. CDR3 length equals 14 residues. The CDR3 protein is CTSNEGDRNYEQYF. The CDR3 DNA reads TGTACAAGCAACGAGGGGGACAGAAACTACGAGCAGTACTTC.

This clonotype has only a few counts. The V and J genes are TRBV28 and TRBJ2-5, with 7 bases lining up with TRBD1. This CDR3 spans 13 amino acids. CDR1 is MDHEN, CDR2 SYDVKM, per germline. The V gene end was trimmed by 3 bases and the J gene end by 2 bases; junction bases not matched to a gene: 0. The CDR3 loop reads CASSFRGQETQYF. CDR3 coding DNA: TGTGCCAGCAGTTTCAGGGGGCAAGAGACCCAGTACTTC. The full variable domain, in which reference TRBV28 and TRBJ2-5 provide the parts outside the CDR3, is DVKVTQSSRYLVKRTGEKVFLECVQDMDHENMFWYRQDPGLGLRLIYFSYDVKMKEKGDIPEGYSVSREKKERFSLILESASTNQTSMYLCASSFRGQETQYFGPGTRLLVL.

This sequence joins TRBV28 and TRBJ2-3; 7 bases line up with TRBD1. The better agreement between TRBJ1-5 and the DNA end casts doubt on the J call. CDR3 length: 16 amino acids. The germline V gene encodes CDR1 MDHEN and CDR2 SYDVKM. The CDR3 DNA follows: TGTGCCAGTCGTAAGGGGGCGGGACTAGCCACAGATACGCAGCATTTT. Protein: CASRKGAGLATDTQHF.

On this clonotype: Compared with germline, one end of the junction differs, possibly owing to a read error. This chain uses TRBV6-5 with TRBJ2-2, with D perhaps matching TRBD1 (5 bases). The V gene's germline CDR1 is MNHEY and CDR2 SVGAGI. This CDR3 comprises 17 residues. CDR3 protein: CANSQPESRGIAGELFF. The CDR3 nucleotides read TGTGCCAACAGTCAGCCCGAAAGTAGGGGCATAGCCGGGGAGCTGTTTTTT.

This clonotype was seen only once. V and J are TRBV20-1 and TRBJ1-4; D unresolved. Germline V gene data show CDR1 as DFQATT and CDR2 as SNEGSKA (reference sequence). The CDR3 totals 14 residues. Trimming pared 0 bases from V and 8 bases from J, leaving 13 bases between. The CDR3 sequence is CSARDVVQMEKLFF. The DNA for the CDR3 is TGCAGTGCTAGAGATGTGGTCCAGATGGAAAAACTGTTTTTT.

This clonotype was seen a few times. V usage is TRBV7-3 and J usage is TRBJ2-4; the match to TRBD2 covers 11 bases. Trimming took 5 bases from V and 6 from J; bases not matched to a gene: 3. This CDR3 has 14 residues. Germline CDR1 reads SGHTA; CDR2 reads FQGTGA. CDR3 coding DNA: TGTGCCAGCAGCCCAACTAGCGGGAGAAACATTCAGTACTTC. The encoded protein is CASSPTSGRNIQYF.